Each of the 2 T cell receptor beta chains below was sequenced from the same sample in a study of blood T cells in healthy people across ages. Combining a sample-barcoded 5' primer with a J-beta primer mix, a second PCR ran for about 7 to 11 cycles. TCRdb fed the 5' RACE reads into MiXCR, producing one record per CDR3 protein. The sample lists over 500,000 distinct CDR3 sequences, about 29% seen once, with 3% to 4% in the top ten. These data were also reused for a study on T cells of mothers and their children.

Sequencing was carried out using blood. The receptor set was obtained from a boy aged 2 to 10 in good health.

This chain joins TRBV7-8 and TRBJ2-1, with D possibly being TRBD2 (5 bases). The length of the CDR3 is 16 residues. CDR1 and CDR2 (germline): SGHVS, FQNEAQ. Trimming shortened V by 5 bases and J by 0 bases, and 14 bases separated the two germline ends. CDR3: CASSQDFLSSYNEQFF. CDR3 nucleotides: TGTGCCAGCAGCCAGGACTTTCTAAGCTCCTACAATGAGCAGTTCTTC.

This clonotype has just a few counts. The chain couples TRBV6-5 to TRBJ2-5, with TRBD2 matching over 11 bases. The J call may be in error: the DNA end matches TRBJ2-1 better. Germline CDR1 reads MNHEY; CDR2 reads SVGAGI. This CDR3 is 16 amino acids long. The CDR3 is CASSYLSGRAGNEQFF. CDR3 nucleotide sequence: TGTGCCAGCAGTTACCTTAGCGGGAGGGCCGGAAATGAGCAGTTCTTC.